The clone carrying this T cell receptor beta chain was seen at least ten times. The sample's time point: newly diagnosed GD, antithyroid drugs for less than 3 months. After RNA was extracted from PBMCs, the TCR library was made from it. Roughly 10-milliliter peripheral blood samples went into EDTA tubes. This sample was included in a study of regulatory T cells in long-lasting Graves disease. Building of the TCR beta libraries involved iRepertoire HTBI primers and Arm-PCR of CDR3 regions. TCRdb itself ran the multiplex PCR reads through MiXCR, one entry per CDR3 protein. The repertoire has 400,000 to 450,000 distinct CDR3 sequences, about 17% of them found once; the top ten carry over 8.5%. This sample was shared with a second study, whose subject was T cells in Graves' hyperthyroidism and ophthalmopathy. That work contributes: Diagnoses rested on clinical symptoms, serum thyroxine and TRAb, thyroid ultrasound and orbital computed tomography.

Sequences were derived from peripheral blood mononuclear cells (PBMCs), sampled at new diagnosis, from a patient treated with antithyroid drugs. The TCR was taken from a woman aged 25 to 39 with Graves disease.

In DNA, the CDR3 is TGTGCCACCAGCCGTCTAGGGCGAGAGACCCAGTACTTC. This sequence encodes CATSRLGRETQYF. The V and J genes are TRBV24-1 and TRBJ2-5; no clear D. The germline V gene has CDR1 KGHDR and CDR2 SFDVKD. The CDR3 totals 13 residues. The V gene lost 7 bases and the J gene lost 4 bases, with 12 bases spanning the gap.